The clone carrying this TCR beta chain was counted a few times. Antigen specificity is unknown. For the second PCR, which ran for roughly 6 to 12 cycles, a sample-barcoded 5' primer and a J-beta primer mix were used. All cDNA molecules were each tagged by a template-switch adaptor with 12 random nucleotides. Every sample gave at least 3 million paired-end reads containing CDR3. TCRdb ran MiXCR on the 5' RACE reads and lists one entry per CDR3 protein. The sample has roughly 800,000 distinct CDR3 sequences, 30% to 45% seen once. The data derive from a study of blood T cells in healthy people across ages. Findings of the study overall: TCR beta diversity per million T cells fell roughly linearly with age.

The sample taken for sequencing was blood. The TCR was taken from a man younger than 30 in good health.

The CDR3: CASRSLTGGGAETQYF. The CDR3 DNA reads as TGTGCCAGCAGGAGCCTCACTGGCGGGGGGGCGGAGACCCAGTACTTC. The chain joins TRBV28 to TRBJ2-5; 9 nucleotides agree with TRBD2. This CDR3 spans 16 amino acids. Germline V lookup: CDR1 MDHEN, CDR2 SYDVKM. J lost 5 bases, V lost 6 bases, and 13 bases had no gene match.